The sequence of this TCR beta chain was determined in a study of CD8+CD57+ T cells in acquired aplastic anemia. On the study more broadly: DNA from sorted CD4+ and CD8+ cells averaged about 3.2 ug. Notes on the study in general: Patients and controls shared twenty-nine CD8+ CDR3 sequences, highly expressed in patients. A significant difference in CD8+ Simpson's diversity between patients and controls was not found.

CD8+CD57+ cell expansion had been shown by flow cytometry in patients chosen for sequencing. Patients were treatment-naive when blood was sampled. This clonotype was counted only a few times. Its antigen is still unknown. Researchers used genomic DNA as the template to profile TCR beta VDJ and CDR3. Each CDR3 protein gets one entry after TCRdb re-called the reads with MiXCR. Of 150,000 to 180,000 distinct CDR3 sequences listed, about 48% are singletons. In germline, CDR1 is LNHDA, CDR2 SQIVND (reference sequence). V shed 5 bases and J shed 5 bases, with 7 bases lying between them. CDR3 length equals 13 residues.

The TCR comes from a human donor with aplastic anemia. What was sequenced was sorted CD4+, CD8+, or CD8+CD57+ T cells (not recorded which) from PBMCs. The V gene is TRBV19, the J gene TRBJ1-6; D is uncertain. CDR3 bases: TGTGCCAGTAGTTTGTGGGATAATTCACCCCTCCACTTT. Its translation is CASSLWDNSPLHF.